These 27 T cell receptor beta chains came from one sample sequenced in a study of shared clonotypes between healthy human individuals. The repertoire was sequenced with immunoSEQ multiplex PCR; TCRdb's copy has only in-frame clones and lacks some. The sample consists of 550,000 to 700,000 clones, 60% to 75% of them appearing once. The sample consisted of memory CD4+ T cells sorted from blood. Subset of the sample: CD45RA-negative fraction. These receptors all come from a woman aged 30 to 39 in good health.

The chain links TRBV7-9 to TRBJ2-7; D is undetermined. Trimming took 5 bases from V and 2 from J, leaving 13 bases between them. The CDR3 runs 14 residues. Germline-derived CDR1 and CDR2 are SEHNR and FQNEAQ (reference sequence). The CDR3 coding sequence is TGTGCCAGCAGCCCCCCCGCCACTACCTACGAGCAGTACTTC. It encodes CASSPPATTYEQYF.

A few counts support this clone. The chain combines TRBV7-8 with TRBJ2-1, with 12 bases identical to TRBD2. Germline CDR1 SGHVS, CDR2 FQNEAQ. The length of the CDR3 is 19 residues. V shed 5 bases, J shed 4 bases, and the junction held 15 bases outside the gene matches. Here the CDR3 DNA reads TGTGCCAGCAGCCCCGAGAGCGGACTAGCGGGATTATATTACAATGAGCAGTTCTTC. This sequence encodes CASSPESGLAGLYYNEQFF.

The CDR3 nucleotides are TGTGCCAGCAGTTTGGAGGGAAAGGGAAGCAATCAGCCCCAGCATTTT. This sequence encodes CASSLEGKGSNQPQHF. This chain joins TRBV28 and TRBJ1-5; D not resolved. V was clipped by 3 bases and J by 1 base, with 13 bases between them. CDR3 length: 16 amino acids. Germline values: CDR1 MDHEN, CDR2 SYDVKM.

In regard to this clone: This same CDR3 is encoded by further DNA sequences in the sample. The rearrangement uses TRBV5-6 and TRBJ2-2; TRBD1 is a possible D gene (5 bases). CDR1 is SGHDT, CDR2 YYEEEE, per germline. V was shortened by 2 bases and J by 4 bases, with 9 bases between the two germline ends. This CDR3 region has 14 residues. The CDR3 bases are TGTGCCAGCAGCTTTGGTCAGGGCACCGGGGAGCTGTTTTTT. This encodes CASSFGQGTGELFF.

V gene TRBV27 combines with J gene TRBJ2-3; D unclear. This CDR3 region has 16 residues. The ends were cut back, 4 bases at V and 1 base at J, with 15 bases in the middle. Germline loops: CDR1 MNHEY, CDR2 SMNVEV (reference sequence). The CDR3 sequence: CASSSSRTPRTDTQYF. In nucleotides, the CDR3 is TGTGCCAGCAGTTCCTCGAGGACCCCGCGCACAGATACGCAGTATTTT.

CDR3 sequence (DNA): TGCAGTGCCTCCTGGGTGGGTACGCAGTATTTT. Translating it yields CSASWVGTQYF. V and J are TRBV20-1 and TRBJ2-3; D uncertain. The V end was cut by 6 bases, the J end by 8 bases, with 12 bases between. From germline, CDR1 is DFQATT and CDR2 SNEGSKA (reference sequence). This CDR3 is 11 amino acids long.

The chain joins TRBV28 to TRBJ1-5; 9 bases align to TRBD1. The CDR3 loop spans 15 amino acids. V shed 7 bases and J 4 bases; nucleotides not matched to a gene: 8. Germline values: CDR1 MDHEN, CDR2 SYDVKM. CDR3 sequence (DNA): TGTGCCAGCACTCGAGGCGGGACAGGGAATCAGCCCCAGCATTTT. This translates into CASTRGGTGNQPQHF.

This clone turned up a few times. The V gene is TRBV27, the J gene TRBJ2-1; no firm D call. The CDR3 totals 14 residues. Germline assignment: CDR1 MNHEY and CDR2 SMNVEV (reference sequence). Between the trimmed V and J ends, which lost 3 bases and 5 bases, there was a span of 11 bases. This CDR3 reads CASSFIGRNNEQFF. CDR3 bases: TGTGCCAGCAGTTTTATCGGCCGAAACAATGAGCAGTTCTTC.

The rearrangement joins TRBV4-1 to TRBJ2-5, with 7 bases matching TRBD2. Germline V lookup: CDR1 MGHRA, CDR2 YSYEKL. The V and J ends lost 1 base and 0 bases, in that order; junction bases with no gene match: 11. This CDR3 comprises 18 residues. CDR3 sequence reads: CASSQAFGASGHQETQYF. CDR3 in DNA: TGCGCCAGCAGCCAAGCTTTCGGGGCTAGCGGACACCAAGAGACCCAGTACTTC.

The chain carries TRBV4-1 and TRBJ2-4; no definite D call. CDR1 and CDR2 from the germline V gene are MGHRA and YSYEKL. V lost 2 bases, J lost 2 bases, and 16 bases lay in between. The CDR3 totals 17 residues. For the CDR3, the DNA is TGCGCCAGCAGCCAACCCGAGGCTGAAACGTCCAAAAACATTCAGTACTTC. Translated: CASSQPEAETSKNIQYF.

This chain connects TRBV6-1 to TRBJ2-5; D remains unclear. Germline V gene data show CDR1 as MNHNS and CDR2 as SASEGT. The CDR3 runs 12 residues. Trimming cost V 7 bases and J 7 bases, with 13 bases left between them. CDR3 in amino acids: CASTLEVGTQYF. The CDR3 region has the DNA TGTGCCAGCACCCTCGAAGTAGGGACCCAGTACTTC.

CDR3 nucleotides: TGTGCCAGCAGCTTATGGGGGACGGCTAGCGAGACCCAGTACTTC. Protein product: CASSLWGTASETQYF. This chain joins TRBV7-8 and TRBJ2-5; D tentatively reads TRBD1 or TRBD2 (5 bases each). Trimming took 2 bases from V and 5 from J, leaving 15 bases between them. Germline V gene data show CDR1 as SGHVS and CDR2 as FQNEAQ. The CDR3 runs to 15 residues.

This clone was seen a few times. The chain combines TRBV4-2 with TRBJ2-7; D may be TRBD1 (5 bases). Per germline, CDR1 LGHNA and CDR2 YNFKEQ. Trimming shortened V by 0 bases and J by 7 bases, and 19 bases separated the two germline ends. There are 16 residues in the CDR3. CDR3 DNA sequence: TGTGCCAGCAGCCAAGATGAATCCAAGGGGTTCAGGGAGCAGTACTTC. This gives the protein CASSQDESKGFREQYF.

The chain joins TRBV19 to TRBJ1-1; tentatively, D is TRBD1 (6 bases). Trimming took 6 bases from V and 4 from J, leaving 15 bases between them. CDR3 length: 14 residues. Germline loops: CDR1 LNHDA, CDR2 SQIVND (reference sequence). CDR3 sequence: CASSQQGDSTEAFF. The CDR3 region has the DNA TGTGCCAGTAGCCAACAGGGAGATTCCACTGAAGCTTTCTTT.

This clone is a singleton in its sample. V is TRBV28 and J is TRBJ2-5, with 7 positions matching TRBD1. Germline V gene lookup returns CDR1 MDHEN and CDR2 SYDVKM. The CDR3 contains 14 residues. After removal of 6 bases from V and 4 bases from J, the junction contained 8 bases not matched to a gene. As DNA, the CDR3 is TGTGCCAGCAGCTCGGGACAGCTTATAGAGACCCAGTACTTC. The encoded protein is CASSSGQLIETQYF.

The gene calls are TRBV5-1 and TRBJ2-1; unclear D gene. From germline, CDR1 is SGHRS and CDR2 YFSETQ. Trimming pared 1 base from V and 1 base from J, leaving 12 bases between. The CDR3 has 16 residues. The CDR3 is CASSLPSMGSYNEQFF. DNA for the CDR3: TGCGCCAGCAGCTTGCCATCAATGGGGTCCTACAATGAGCAGTTCTTC.

In its sample, this clone was seen once. V and J are TRBV5-6 and TRBJ1-3, with unresolved D. CDR3 length: 15 amino acids. V lost 1 base to trimming and J lost 1 base, with 9 bases between them. From germline, CDR1 is SGHDT and CDR2 YYEEEE. CDR3 sequence (DNA): TGTGCCAGCAGCTTGTTTCATTTATCTGGAAACACCATATATTTT. Protein: CASSLFHLSGNTIYF. Combining the CDR3 with reference TRBV5-6 and TRBJ1-3 gives the whole variable domain DAGVTQSPTHLIKTRGQQVTLRCSPKSGHDTVSWYQQALGQGPQFIFQYYEEEERQRGNFPDRFSGHQFPNYSSELNVNALLLGDSALYLCASSLFHLSGNTIYFGEGSWLTVV.

The rearrangement uses TRBV6-6 and TRBJ2-1; D unresolved. V gave up 3 bases and J gave up 7 bases, with 7 bases separating them. Germline CDR1 reads MNHNY; CDR2 reads SVGAGI (reference sequence). The CDR3 extends over 12 amino acids. The CDR3 nucleotides read TGTGCCAGCAGTTATGGGCAGAATGAGCAGTTCTTC. This codes for CASSYGQNEQFF.

This clone was seen a handful of times. CDR3 protein: CASSYQGAFNEKLFF. The CDR3 nucleotides are TGTGCCAGCAGTTATCAGGGGGCCTTTAATGAAAAACTGTTTTTT. V and J are TRBV2 and TRBJ1-4, with 8 bases that match TRBD1. Germline V gene lookup returns CDR1 SNHLY and CDR2 FYNNEI. The CDR3 loop spans 15 amino acids. V lost 5 bases, J lost 4 bases, and 6 bases stayed unmatched.

The V gene is TRBV9, the J gene TRBJ2-2, with 15 positions matching TRBD2. The trim removed 0 bases at V and 6 bases at J, leaving 15 bases unmatched. Germline V gene data show CDR1 as SGDLS and CDR2 as YYNGEE. The CDR3 sequence is 21 residues long. CDR3 coding DNA: TGTGCCAGCAGCGTAGGATCAGGACTAGCGGGAGGGCCCGACCTCGCCGGGGAGCTGTTTTTT. Amino acids: CASSVGSGLAGGPDLAGELFF.

This chain connects TRBV27 to TRBJ1-1; 8 positions match TRBD1. The CDR3 covers 14 residues. V was clipped by 6 bases and J by 4 bases; unmatched bases: 7. Germline CDR1 and CDR2: MNHEY and SMNVEV (reference sequence). CDR3 amino acids: CASSLEQGGTEAFF. The CDR3 DNA follows: TGTGCCAGCAGCCTCGAACAGGGGGGCACTGAAGCTTTCTTT.

This chain uses TRBV5-1 with TRBJ2-7; D possibly uses TRBD1 or TRBD2 (5 bases each). CDR1 and CDR2 from the germline V gene are SGHRS and YFSETQ. There are 14 residues in the CDR3. V lost 4 bases and J lost 3, with 14 bases in between. The DNA for the CDR3 is TGCGCCAGCAGCCTGGGACCGTCAAACTACGAGCAGTACTTC. Translated: CASSLGPSNYEQYF.

The J gene is TRBJ2-2, the V gene TRBV5-1; TRBD2 might be the D (5 bases). CDR3 length: 15 amino acids. CDR1 is SGHRS and CDR2 is YFSETQ in the germline V gene. The V end lost 4 bases, the J end lost 4 bases, and 14 bases lay between the germline ends. CDR3 DNA sequence: TGCGCCAGCAGCCGAGGACTGACCGGCACCGGGGAGCTGTTTTTT. Translation: CASSRGLTGTGELFF.

A remark on this clone: Other DNA sequences from this sample encode an identical CDR3 as well. V gene TRBV28 combines with J gene TRBJ1-5; D unresolved. The germline gives CDR1 MDHEN, CDR2 SYDVKM. The CDR3 is 12 amino acids. Between the trimmed V and J ends, which lost 7 bases and 4 bases, there was a span of 8 bases. The CDR3 nucleotides are TGTGCCAGCACCTATTCGAATCAGCCCCAGCATTTT. This codes for CASTYSNQPQHF.

The rearrangement links TRBV11-2 to TRBJ2-5; D not resolved. Germline loops: CDR1 SGHAT, CDR2 FQNNGV. V was shortened by 5 bases and J by 0 bases, with 10 bases between the two germline ends. The CDR3 totals 14 residues. The CDR3 DNA sequence: TGTGCCAGCAGCCTTTCTGGCTACCAAGAGACCCAGTACTTC. Translated: CASSLSGYQETQYF.

V is TRBV9 and J is TRBJ1-5; D not certain. V was shortened by 0 bases and J by 6 bases, with 10 bases between the two germline ends. This CDR3 has 14 amino acids. Germline CDR1 reads SGDLS; CDR2 reads YYNGEE. The CDR3 reads CASSVDGVFQPQHF. The CDR3 coding sequence is TGTGCCAGCAGCGTAGATGGGGTATTTCAGCCCCAGCATTTT.

The chain carries TRBV7-2 and TRBJ1-2; 8 positions match TRBD1. Per germline, CDR1 SGHTA and CDR2 FQGNSA. J was trimmed by 5 bases and V by 1 base; bases with no gene match: 6. This CDR3 comprises 15 residues. CDR3 protein: CASSLGTQGAYGYTF. CDR3 bases: TGTGCCAGCAGCTTAGGTACGCAGGGGGCGTATGGCTACACCTTC.